A selection of T cell receptor beta chains follows, all from one sample in a study of human T cells and chemical hapten exposure. TCRdb passed the RACE reads through MiXCR, listing each CDR3 protein once. The data contain around 300,000 distinct CDR3 sequences, 5.5% to 8% of them singletons. Source: whole blood, taken in connection with sensitization to the hapten diphenylcyclopropenone (DPC). These receptors were taken from a woman between 18 and 29 years old with alopecia areata. Some clones in this sample may be carry-over from other donors' samples. The CDR3 runs from the conserved cysteine through the conserved F or W. Fields, in order: clone size, V gene, D gene, J gene, CDR3 DNA, CDR3 protein. A D gene is named only where the DNA matches it firmly. Size values are once, few and many counts, or a class for expanded clones, and some rows have none.

size: many
V: TRBV28
D: -
J: TRBJ1-1
DNA: TGTGCCAGCAGTTTGGTGGTAGGAGGGTCCACTGAAGCTTTCTTT
CDR3: CASSLVVGGSTEAFF

size: few
V: TRBV5-6
D: TRBD2
J: TRBJ2-1
DNA: TGTGCCAGCAGCTCCCTGAGGGTAGCGGGGTTTTTGGATGAGCAGTTCTTC
CDR3: CASSSLRVAGFLDEQFF

size: many
V: TRBV29-1
D: -
J: TRBJ1-5
DNA: TGCAGCGTCGCTTGGGGAGGACAGTCCAAGGAGCCCCAGCATTTT
CDR3: CSVAWGGQSKEPQHF

size: few
V: TRBV27
D: -
J: TRBJ2-7
DNA: TGTGCCAGCAGTTTATACATCGGGACACCAACCTACGAGCAGTACTTC
CDR3: CASSLYIGTPTYEQYF

size: few
V: TRBV6-1
D: TRBD1
J: TRBJ1-1
DNA: TGTGCCAGCAGCTACGGACCGGGACAGCCGAACACTGAAGCTTTCTTT
CDR3: CASSYGPGQPNTEAFF

size: few
V: TRBV27
D: -
J: TRBJ2-3
DNA: TGTGCCAGCAGGGGAGTGGCTTCTGATACGCAGTATTTT
CDR3: CASRGVASDTQYF

size: -
V: TRBV12-3/TRBV12-4
D: -
J: TRBJ1-1
DNA: TGTGCCAGCAGTCCCCGACAGGCGAACACTGAAGCTTTCTTT
CDR3: CASSPRQANTEAFF

size: many
V: TRBV20-1
D: TRBD1
J: TRBJ2-7
DNA: TGCAGTGCTCCGGGACAGGGGGACGAGCAGTACTTC
CDR3: CSAPGQGDEQYF

size: -
V: TRBV20-1
D: -
J: TRBJ2-3
DNA: TGCAGTGCTAGCCATAGCGAGCAGGCAGATACGCAGTATTTT
CDR3: CSASHSEQADTQYF

size: few
V: TRBV6-2/TRBV6-3
D: -
J: TRBJ1-5
DNA: TGTGCCAGCGATCCATCTGGTACCGCCAGCCAGCATTTT
CDR3: CASDPSGTASQHF

size: few
V: TRBV27
D: -
J: TRBJ1-5
DNA: TGTGCCAGCAGTTTTTCGGCTCGTGAGCCCCAGCATTTT
CDR3: CASSFSAREPQHF

size: few
V: TRBV15
D: -
J: TRBJ1-4
DNA: TGTGCCACCAGGAATGGGCACTCATTTACGGAAAAACTGTTTTTT
CDR3: CATRNGHSFTEKLFF

size: -
V: TRBV5-1
D: TRBD2
J: TRBJ2-3
DNA: TGCGCCAGCAGTCCGGGACTAGCGGGGGCCGTCACAGATACGCAGTATTTT
CDR3: CASSPGLAGAVTDTQYF

size: few
V: TRBV18
D: -
J: TRBJ2-3
DNA: TGTGCCAGCTCACCAGGGGTCAGCACAGATACGCAGTATTTT
CDR3: CASSPGVSTDTQYF

size: many
V: TRBV6-5
D: -
J: TRBJ1-6
DNA: TGTGCCATTCGCCGGGATTATAATTCACCCCTCCACTTT
CDR3: CAIRRDYNSPLHF

size: -
V: TRBV7-9
D: TRBD1
J: TRBJ2-1
DNA: TGTGCCAGCAGCTTACGGACAGGGAGCAAGAAAAATGAGCAGTTCTTC
CDR3: CASSLRTGSKKNEQFF

size: few
V: TRBV12-3/TRBV12-4
D: TRBD1
J: TRBJ1-3
DNA: TGTGCCAGCAGTTTAAGTTCCGGACAGGGTCCGGGGCACACCATATATTTT
CDR3: CASSLSSGQGPGHTIYF

size: many
V: TRBV7-2
D: -
J: TRBJ2-5
DNA: TGTGCCAGCAGCCGGAGTACGCAAGAGACCCAGTACTTC
CDR3: CASSRSTQETQYF

size: -
V: TRBV4-3
D: -
J: TRBJ1-5
DNA: TGCGCCAGCAGCCAAGATTCGCTCGGCAATCAGCCCCAGCATTTT
CDR3: CASSQDSLGNQPQHF

size: -
V: TRBV20-1
D: -
J: TRBJ2-7
DNA: TGCAGTGCTAGAATCAGTAGCTCCTACGAGCAGTACTTC
CDR3: CSARISSSYEQYF

size: few
V: TRBV4-1
D: -
J: TRBJ2-3
DNA: TGCGCCAGCAGCCAGGGATCGGTGCGGGGCACAGATACGCAGTATTTT
CDR3: CASSQGSVRGTDTQYF

size: -
V: TRBV5-5
D: TRBD2
J: TRBJ2-3
DNA: TGTGCCAGCAGCGCCACCGGGACTAGCGGTAGCACAGATACGCAGTATTTT
CDR3: CASSATGTSGSTDTQYF

size: few
V: TRBV29-1
D: -
J: TRBJ1-4
DNA: TGCAGCGTTGTTTCAGGGGCCCTGGGCGGAAAACTGTTTTTT
CDR3: CSVVSGALGGKLFF

size: few
V: TRBV29-1
D: -
J: TRBJ2-3
DNA: TGCAGCGTTGGAGCCATAGATACGCAGTATTTT
CDR3: CSVGAIDTQYF

size: few
V: TRBV10-3
D: -
J: TRBJ1-5
DNA: TGTGCCATCAGTGAGGAGGGACGGCTGCCCCAGCATTTT
CDR3: CAISEEGRLPQHF

size: -
V: TRBV6-2/TRBV6-3
D: -
J: TRBJ1-5
DNA: TGTGCCGGAGGAAAGGGGAACAATCAGCCCCAGCATTTT
CDR3: CAGGKGNNQPQHF

size: many
V: TRBV7-2
D: -
J: TRBJ2-5
DNA: TGTGCCAGCAGCTTAGCGTTAGCCTCTCAAGAGACCCAGTACTTC
CDR3: CASSLALASQETQYF

size: few
V: TRBV6-1
D: -
J: TRBJ2-3
DNA: TGTGCCAGCAGTGAAGCGCAAGGATGGAGGCTTACAGATACGCAGTATTTT
CDR3: CASSEAQGWRLTDTQYF

size: few
V: TRBV25-1
D: -
J: TRBJ2-2
DNA: TGTGCCAGCAGTGAATCAGGGCAGGGTCCAGCCGGGGAGCTGTTTTTT
CDR3: CASSESGQGPAGELFF

size: few
V: TRBV7-2
D: -
J: TRBJ1-2
DNA: TGTGCCAGCAGCTTGAGAGACGACTATGGCTACACCTTC
CDR3: CASSLRDDYGYTF

size: -
V: TRBV5-1
D: -
J: TRBJ2-3
DNA: TGCGCCAGCAGCTTTGGCGTGTTATGGCTAGGCACAGATACGCAGTATTTT
CDR3: CASSFGVLWLGTDTQYF

size: -
V: TRBV6-2/TRBV6-3
D: -
J: TRBJ2-3
DNA: TGTGCCAGCAGCGCAACACCCGGGGGTGGCACAGATACGCAGTATTTT
CDR3: CASSATPGGGTDTQYF

size: few
V: TRBV5-1
D: TRBD1
J: TRBJ1-3
DNA: TGCGCCAGCAGCCCCCAGGACAGGTTGAACACCATATATTTT
CDR3: CASSPQDRLNTIYF

size: few
V: TRBV6-2/TRBV6-3
D: -
J: TRBJ1-5
DNA: TGTGCCAGCAGTCTCGACAGTTTAATGCCCCAGCATTTT
CDR3: CASSLDSLMPQHF

size: -
V: TRBV6-2/TRBV6-3
D: TRBD1
J: TRBJ2-5
DNA: TGTGCCAGCACCCTTACGAGGACAGGGGGAGAGACCCAGTACTTC
CDR3: CASTLTRTGGETQYF

size: -
V: TRBV27
D: -
J: TRBJ2-7
DNA: TGTGCCAGCAGTTTGGCTCAAGGGGGGTACGAGCAGTACTTC
CDR3: CASSLAQGGYEQYF

size: -
V: TRBV3-1
D: TRBD1
J: TRBJ1-1
DNA: TGTGCCAGACTAGACGGACAGGCGAACACTGAAGCTTTCTTT
CDR3: CARLDGQANTEAFF

size: few
V: TRBV27
D: TRBD2
J: TRBJ2-7
DNA: TGTGCCAGCAGCGGGACTAGGGGAAACGAGCAGTACTTC
CDR3: CASSGTRGNEQYF

size: many
V: TRBV12-3/TRBV12-4
D: -
J: TRBJ2-2
DNA: TGTGCCAGCAGCCGACAGGTTTCTGGGGAGCTGTTTTTT
CDR3: CASSRQVSGELFF

size: -
V: TRBV9
D: -
J: TRBJ2-7
DNA: TGTGCCAGCAGCGGGACGGGGGACGCCTCCTACGAGCAGTACTTC
CDR3: CASSGTGDASYEQYF

size: many
V: TRBV4-2
D: -
J: TRBJ2-7
DNA: TGTGCCAGCAGCCAGACATATGGGACATGGGACGAGCAGTACTTC
CDR3: CASSQTYGTWDEQYF

size: few
V: TRBV6-5
D: -
J: TRBJ2-4
DNA: TGTGCCAGCAGTTATCTCGACGGGGGAAGGGACATTCAGTACTTC
CDR3: CASSYLDGGRDIQYF

size: -
V: TRBV12-3/TRBV12-4
D: -
J: TRBJ1-1
DNA: TGTGCCAGCAGTCCTGATCCCGCGGCAGCTTTCTTT
CDR3: CASSPDPAAAFF

size: few
V: TRBV3-1
D: -
J: TRBJ1-6
DNA: TGTGCCAGCAGCCAAGTGCAGGGGCATTCACCCCTCCACTTT
CDR3: CASSQVQGHSPLHF

size: -
V: TRBV6-2/TRBV6-3
D: -
J: TRBJ1-5
DNA: TGTGCCAGCAGTTACCTACAACGGCAGCCCCAGCATTTT
CDR3: CASSYLQRQPQHF

size: many
V: TRBV6-2/TRBV6-3
D: -
J: TRBJ2-7
DNA: TGTGCCAGAAAAAAGACCGCGGTCGAGCAGTACTTC
CDR3: CARKKTAVEQYF

size: -
V: TRBV4-3
D: -
J: TRBJ1-4
DNA: TGCGCCAGCAGCCAAGGGGCAGCCGGGGCTAATGAAAAACTGTTTTTT
CDR3: CASSQGAAGANEKLFF

size: few
V: TRBV6-2/TRBV6-3
D: -
J: TRBJ2-3
DNA: TGTGCCAGCAGTTACTCGGCTAGCAGCACAGATACGCAGTATTTT
CDR3: CASSYSASSTDTQYF

size: few
V: TRBV12-3/TRBV12-4
D: -
J: TRBJ2-3
DNA: TGTGCCAGCAGTTTGGTCGAACAGAATACGCAGTATTTT
CDR3: CASSLVEQNTQYF

size: -
V: TRBV6-5
D: TRBD1
J: TRBJ1-1
DNA: TGTGCCAGCAGCATACAGGGGGAGAACCCTGAAGCTTTCTTT
CDR3: CASSIQGENPEAFF

size: -
V: TRBV7-2
D: -
J: TRBJ1-1
DNA: TGTGCCAGCAGCCCTGCCGGGACCCGTCGGCCTGAAGCTTTCTTT
CDR3: CASSPAGTRRPEAFF

size: few
V: TRBV4-3
D: -
J: TRBJ1-2
DNA: TGCGCCAGCAGCCAAGATAGAACGCTGGGTAGCTACACCTTC
CDR3: CASSQDRTLGSYTF

size: many
V: TRBV4-1
D: -
J: TRBJ2-6
DNA: TGCGCCAGCAGCCTCGGATCAGACAGGTTCTCTGGGGCCAACGTCCTGACTTTC
CDR3: CASSLGSDRFSGANVLTF

size: many
V: TRBV7-2
D: -
J: TRBJ2-7
DNA: TGTGCCAGCAGCTTTTCAGTGGACGGCGAGCAGTACTTC
CDR3: CASSFSVDGEQYF

size: -
V: TRBV7-8
D: TRBD1
J: TRBJ1-1
DNA: TGTGCCAGCAGCTTAGCGAGGACAGGGTTGAACACTGAAGCTTTCTTT
CDR3: CASSLARTGLNTEAFF

size: many
V: TRBV20-1
D: TRBD1
J: TRBJ1-2
DNA: TGCAGTGCCAGCCCAGAACCGGGACAGGCCAACGGCTACACCTTC
CDR3: CSASPEPGQANGYTF